Listed here are 27 T cell receptor beta chains from one sample, sequenced in a study of early T cells in non-severe SARS-CoV-2 infection. TCRdb used MiXCR to reprocess the 5' RACE reads, holding one entry per CDR3 protein. The table has some 60,000 distinct CDR3 sequences, 7.7% seen once. The sample taken for sequencing was whole blood. These receptors all come from an adult who was a healthcare worker with PCR-confirmed SARS-CoV-2 infection or an uninfected control (not recorded which).

This clonotype has ten or more counts. The chain employs TRBV3-1 and TRBJ1-5; D remains unclear. This CDR3 has 12 amino acids. Between the trimmed V and J ends, which lost 3 bases and 3 bases, there was a span of 3 bases. Germline V gene lookup returns CDR1 LGHDT and CDR2 YNNKEL (reference sequence). CDR3 sequence reads: CASSQYNQPQHF. DNA of the CDR3: TGTGCCAGCAGCCAGTACAATCAGCCCCAGCATTTT.

The chain combines TRBV18 with TRBJ2-3; D gene unclear. Germline CDR1 KGHSH, CDR2 LQKENI. The CDR3 contains 16 residues. The germline V and J ends were trimmed by 1 base and 3 bases, with 14 bases remaining between them. CDR3 residues: CASSPLVGPQTDTQYF. For the CDR3, the DNA is TGTGCCAGCTCACCACTAGTCGGACCCCAGACAGATACGCAGTATTTT.

In its sample, this clonotype was seen many times. CDR3 loop: CSVGWGQGDAEAFF. The CDR3 DNA reads TGCAGCGTCGGCTGGGGACAGGGGGATGCTGAAGCTTTCTTT. This chain links TRBV29-1 with TRBJ1-1; TRBD1 aligns across 11 bases. The germline CDR1 and CDR2 sequences are SQVTM and ANQGSEA. This CDR3 comprises 14 residues. V was clipped by 6 bases and J by 6 bases; unmatched bases: 9.

V usage is TRBV4-1 and J usage is TRBJ1-1; D gene unclear. The CDR3 sequence is 16 residues long. CDR1 and CDR2 (germline): MGHRA, YSYEKL. The V end was cut by 5 bases, the J end by 2 bases, with 18 bases between. The CDR3 protein is CASSASHWEGNTEAFF. The CDR3 DNA reads as TGCGCCAGCAGCGCAAGTCATTGGGAGGGAAACACTGAAGCTTTCTTT.

This clonotype was seen ten or more times. The chain recombines TRBV4-1 with TRBJ1-2; 7 bases are a match to TRBD1. V lost 1 base to trimming and J lost 7 bases; unmatched junction nucleotides: 9. The CDR3 is made up of 15 amino acids. Per germline, CDR1 MGHRA and CDR2 YSYEKL. The CDR3 region is CASSQATQGSVGYTF. The DNA for the CDR3 is TGCGCCAGCAGCCAAGCGACACAGGGGTCGGTTGGCTACACCTTC.

This clonotype occurred many times. The chain has TRBV9 and TRBJ2-3; a possible D gene is TRBD2 (6 bases). There are 16 residues in the CDR3. Trimming pared 0 bases from V and 0 bases from J, leaving 11 bases between. The germline V gene encodes CDR1 SGDLS and CDR2 YYNGEE. The CDR3 nucleotides read TGTGCCAGCAGCGTAGACAGCGGGTCGAGCACAGATACGCAGTATTTT. Amino acid sequence: CASSVDSGSSTDTQYF.

This clonotype came up many times. The rearrangement links TRBV6-1 to TRBJ1-3, with D unresolved. Trimming took 5 bases from V and 7 from J, leaving 9 bases between them. The CDR3 has 12 amino acids. CDR1 and CDR2 from the germline V gene are MNHNS and SASEGT. The CDR3 loop reads CASSSPGNTIYF. In nucleotides, the CDR3 is TGTGCCAGCAGTTCGCCGGGTAACACCATATATTTT.

This clonotype was seen at least ten times. This chain links TRBV27 with TRBJ2-1, with TRBD1 as a possible D gene (5 bases). The germline gives CDR1 MNHEY, CDR2 SMNVEV (reference sequence). The CDR3 is made up of 14 amino acids. The V end lost 6 bases, the J end lost 4 bases, and 13 bases lay between the germline ends. The CDR3 reads CASSHPGQYNEQFF. The CDR3 nucleotides read TGTGCCAGCAGCCACCCCGGACAATACAATGAGCAGTTCTTC.

There are a few counts of this clonotype. Written as DNA, the CDR3 is TGTGCCAGCAGTTTCGTGAGAGCCTACGAGCAGTACTTC. Protein product: CASSFVRAYEQYF. V gene TRBV28 combines with J gene TRBJ2-7; D remains unclear. Germline V gene sequence: CDR1 MDHEN, CDR2 SYDVKM. Trimming left V 3 bases short and J 2 bases short, with 8 bases between. There are 13 residues in the CDR3.

This clonotype has a handful of counts. The rearrangement links TRBV29-1 to TRBJ2-1; 12 nucleotides line up with TRBD2. The J segment lost 1 base and the V segment lost 8 bases, leaving 6 bases of the junction unmatched. The CDR3 spans 15 residues. CDR1 SQVTM and CDR2 ANQGSEA come from the germline V gene. CDR3 protein: CSSGLAGRSYNEQFF. CDR3 sequence (DNA): TGCAGCTCGGGACTAGCGGGCCGTTCCTACAATGAGCAGTTCTTC.

This clonotype has only a few counts. The CDR3 here is CAWSDRSPGANVLTF. CDR3 nucleotides: TGTGCCTGGAGCGACAGGAGCCCTGGGGCCAACGTCCTGACTTTC. This chain joins TRBV30 and TRBJ2-6, with D tentatively TRBD1 (6 bases). V shed 3 bases and J shed 2 bases, with 11 bases lying between them. The germline CDR1 and CDR2 sequences are GTSNPN and SVGIG (reference sequence). This CDR3 has 15 residues.

This clonotype was observed a few times. This sequence joins TRBV2 and TRBJ2-1; 10 nucleotides agree with TRBD2. V trimming: 7 bases; J trimming: 3 bases; junction bases outside the gene matches: 6. The CDR3 contains 15 residues. Germline assignment: CDR1 SNHLY and CDR2 FYNNEI. CDR3 nucleotide sequence: TGTGCCAGCACAGCCCAGCGGGAGGGCTACAATGAGCAGTTCTTC. It translates to CASTAQREGYNEQFF. Drawing the rest from reference TRBV2 and TRBJ2-1, the complete variable domain is EPEVTQTPSHQVTQMGQEVILRCVPISNHLYFYWYRQILGQKVEFLVSFYNNEISEKSEIFDDQFSVERPDGSNFTLKIRSTKLEDSAMYFCASTAQREGYNEQFFGPGTRLTVL.

This clonotype came up many times. This chain connects TRBV20-1 to TRBJ1-5; a weak D match, TRBD1 (5 bases). The CDR3 is made up of 13 amino acids. In germline, CDR1 is DFQATT, CDR2 SNEGSKA (reference sequence). The V end lost 3 bases, the J end lost 7 bases, and 13 bases lay between the germline ends. Written as DNA, the CDR3 is TGCAGTGCTAGCCTTGTGGGGCCACAGCCCCAGCATTTT. It is translated as CSASLVGPQPQHF.

The chain has TRBV9 and TRBJ2-1; D call uncertain. This CDR3 region has 16 residues. Germline-derived CDR1 and CDR2 are SGDLS and YYNGEE. With 0 bases removed from V and 0 bases from J, the gap between germline ends came to 10 bases. The CDR3 sequence is CASSVEWGSSYNEQFF. In DNA form, the CDR3 reads TGTGCCAGCAGCGTAGAGTGGGGTAGCTCCTACAATGAGCAGTTCTTC.

This clonotype was counted a few times. The chain links TRBV18 to TRBJ1-4, with D hard to call. Germline CDR1 is KGHSH and CDR2 is LQKENI. V shed 2 bases and J shed 7 bases, with 11 bases lying between them. The CDR3 covers 14 residues. CDR3 DNA: TGTGCCAGCTCACCAACCGGACGGCTTGAAAAACTGTTTTTT. This encodes CASSPTGRLEKLFF.

This clonotype has ten or more counts. V and J are TRBV6-6 and TRBJ2-3, with D unresolved. This CDR3 is built from 12 residues. Trimming removed 11 bases at V and 2 bases at J, with 11 bases between. The germline gives CDR1 MNHNY, CDR2 SVGAGI (reference sequence). Written as DNA, the CDR3 is TGTGCCGTACGGGCGGTCACAGATACGCAGTATTTT. Amino acids: CAVRAVTDTQYF.

This clonotype was detected ten times or more. The chain links TRBV6-1 to TRBJ2-7; no firm D call. V was clipped by 0 bases and J by 4 bases, with 7 bases between them. The CDR3 spans 13 residues. Germline assignment: CDR1 MNHNS and CDR2 SASEGT. CDR3 loop: CASSEAQPYEQYF. The DNA for the CDR3 is TGTGCCAGCAGTGAAGCGCAACCGTACGAGCAGTACTTC.

This clonotype has just a few counts. The V gene is TRBV7-2, the J gene TRBJ2-2; 8 nucleotides line up with TRBD1. Germline CDR1 is SGHTA and CDR2 is FQGNSA. The length of the CDR3 is 16 residues. V trimming: 5 bases; J trimming: 7 bases; junction bases outside the gene matches: 12. The CDR3 loop is CASSPSWTGFSGELFF. CDR3 nucleotides: TGTGCCAGCAGCCCAAGTTGGACAGGGTTTAGCGGGGAGCTGTTTTTT.

This clonotype was seen a handful of times. The rearrangement joins TRBV2 to TRBJ2-3, with 7 nucleotides matching TRBD1. The germline V gene encodes CDR1 SNHLY and CDR2 FYNNEI. J gave up 0 bases and V 8 bases, and 2 bases lay outside the gene matches. The CDR3 runs to 13 residues. CDR3 in amino acids: CASATGSTDTQYF. The CDR3 region has the DNA TGTGCCAGCGCGACAGGGAGCACAGATACGCAGTATTTT.

This clonotype was detected a few times. The J gene is TRBJ1-3, the V gene TRBV2; a possible D gene is TRBD1 (6 bases). This CDR3 contains 13 residues. Trimming stripped 0 bases from V and 8 bases from J, with 8 bases between. The V gene's germline CDR1 is SNHLY and CDR2 FYNNEI. CDR3 sequence reads: CASSEARGYTIYF. Here the CDR3 DNA reads TGTGCCAGCAGTGAAGCCAGGGGTTACACCATATATTTT.

This clonotype was counted at least ten times. The chain links TRBV29-1 to TRBJ2-7; TRBD2 is a possible D gene (5 bases). Germline V lookup: CDR1 SQVTM, CDR2 ANQGSEA. The CDR3 runs to 13 residues. V lost 0 bases and J 4 bases, leaving 10 bases between the germline ends. In nucleotides, the CDR3 is TGCAGCGTTGAAGATCTTCGGGGTTACGAGCAGTACTTC. It specifies CSVEDLRGYEQYF.

The rearrangement links TRBV7-8 to TRBJ2-1; TRBD2 aligns across 9 bases. From germline, CDR1 is SGHVS and CDR2 FQNEAQ. CDR3 length: 16 amino acids. The V segment lost 2 bases and the J segment 6 bases; nucleotides outside the gene matches: 8. The CDR3 loop is CASSLILAGLRNEQFF. The CDR3 DNA reads as TGTGCCAGCAGCTTAATTCTAGCGGGACTTCGCAATGAGCAGTTCTTC.

In this sample, this clonotype turned up many times. J is TRBJ2-5 and V is TRBV28; TRBD2 is a possible D gene (5 bases). The germline V gene encodes CDR1 MDHEN and CDR2 SYDVKM. V lost 3 bases, J lost 1 base, and 9 bases lay in between. The CDR3 spans 14 residues. The CDR3 reads CASSFSSGQETQYF. CDR3 bases: TGTGCCAGCAGTTTCTCAAGCGGCCAAGAGACCCAGTACTTC.

This chain uses TRBV12-2 with TRBJ2-1; the tabulated D call, TRBD1, remains unverified against the DNA. TRBV12-2 is listed as a pseudogene. The CDR3 has 15 amino acids. DNA of the CDR3: TGTGCAAGTCGCCCCAGGGGGAACTCCTACAATGAGCAGTTCTTC. This codes for CASRPRGNSYNEQFF.

This clonotype was seen at least ten times. CDR3 sequence reads: CASSIGRGNGYTF. DNA of the CDR3: TGTGCCAGTAGTATTGGCAGAGGGAATGGCTACACCTTC. The V gene is TRBV19, the J gene TRBJ1-2; D gene ambiguous. Trimming removed 3 bases from V and 6 bases from J, with 11 bases in between. The CDR3 has 13 residues. CDR1 is LNHDA, CDR2 SQIVND, per germline (reference sequence).

The CDR3 DNA is TGTGCCAGCAGCCCCTTTGGGCAGGACACCGGGGAGCTGTTTTTT. Translated: CASSPFGQDTGELFF. This chain joins TRBV7-3 and TRBJ2-2; D gene uncertain. CDR3 size: 15 residues. Germline CDR1 is SGHTA and CDR2 is FQGTGA. Deletions cut 5 bases from V and 3 bases from J, with 13 bases between. Combining the CDR3 with reference TRBV7-3 and TRBJ2-2 gives the whole variable domain GAGVSQTPSNKVTEKGKYVELRCDPISGHTALYWYRQSLGQGPEFLIYFQGTGAADDSGLPNDRFFAVRPEGSVSTLKIQRTERGDSAVYLCASSPFGQDTGELFFGEGSRLTVL.

This clonotype has only a few counts. The chain employs TRBV7-8 and TRBJ2-1; possible D gene TRBD2, 6 bases. The CDR3 has 18 amino acids. Looked up from germline, CDR1 is SGHVS and CDR2 is FQNEAQ. Deletions cut 4 bases from V and 8 bases from J, with 27 bases between. This chain's CDR3 is CASSSLLSGTPLFHEQFF. CDR3 sequence (DNA): TGTGCCAGCAGCTCATTATTATCCGGGACTCCTCTTTTCCATGAGCAGTTCTTC.